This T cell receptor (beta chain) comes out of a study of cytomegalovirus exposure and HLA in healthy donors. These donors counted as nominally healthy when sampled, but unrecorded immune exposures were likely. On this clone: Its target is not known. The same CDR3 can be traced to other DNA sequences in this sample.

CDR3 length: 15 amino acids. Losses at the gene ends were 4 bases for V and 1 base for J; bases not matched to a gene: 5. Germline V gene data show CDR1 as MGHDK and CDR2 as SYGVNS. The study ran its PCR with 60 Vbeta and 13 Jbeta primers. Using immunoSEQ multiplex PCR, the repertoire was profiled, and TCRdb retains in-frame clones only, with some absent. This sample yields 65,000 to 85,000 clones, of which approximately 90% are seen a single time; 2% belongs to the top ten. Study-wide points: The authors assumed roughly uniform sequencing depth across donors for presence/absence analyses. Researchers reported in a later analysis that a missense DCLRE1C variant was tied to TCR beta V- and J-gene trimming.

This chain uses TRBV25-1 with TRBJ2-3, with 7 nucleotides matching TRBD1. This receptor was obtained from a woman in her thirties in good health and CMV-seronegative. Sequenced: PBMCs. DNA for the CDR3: TGTGCCAGCAGTGCTAGGACAGGCCGCACAGATACGCAGTATTTT. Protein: CASSARTGRTDTQYF.